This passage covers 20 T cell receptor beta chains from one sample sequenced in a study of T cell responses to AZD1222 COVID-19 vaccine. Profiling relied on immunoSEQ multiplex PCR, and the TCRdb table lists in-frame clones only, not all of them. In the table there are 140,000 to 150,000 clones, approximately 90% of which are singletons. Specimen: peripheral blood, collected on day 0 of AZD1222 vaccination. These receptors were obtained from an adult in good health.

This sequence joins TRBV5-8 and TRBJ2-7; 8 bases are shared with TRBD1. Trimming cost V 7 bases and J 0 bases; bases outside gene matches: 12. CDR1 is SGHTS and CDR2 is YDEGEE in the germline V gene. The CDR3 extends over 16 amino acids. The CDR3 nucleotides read TGTGCCAGCCAAGGCCGACTGGGACAGGACTCCTACGAGCAGTACTTC. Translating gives CASQGRLGQDSYEQYF.

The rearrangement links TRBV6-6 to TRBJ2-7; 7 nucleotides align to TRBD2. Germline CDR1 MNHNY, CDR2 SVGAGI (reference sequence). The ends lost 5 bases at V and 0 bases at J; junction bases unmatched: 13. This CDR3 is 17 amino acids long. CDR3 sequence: CASSPLGSSGRSYEQYF. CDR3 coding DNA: TGTGCCAGCAGTCCCCTGGGAAGTAGCGGGCGCTCCTACGAGCAGTACTTC.

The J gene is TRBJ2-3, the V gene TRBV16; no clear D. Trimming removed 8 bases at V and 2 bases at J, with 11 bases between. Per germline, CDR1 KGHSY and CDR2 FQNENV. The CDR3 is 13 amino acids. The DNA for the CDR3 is TGTGCCAGCTCCACGGATTACACAGATACGCAGTATTTT. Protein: CASSTDYTDTQYF.

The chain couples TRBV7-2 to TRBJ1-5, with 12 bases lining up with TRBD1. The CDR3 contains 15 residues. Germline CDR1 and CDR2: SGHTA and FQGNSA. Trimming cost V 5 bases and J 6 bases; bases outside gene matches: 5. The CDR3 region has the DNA TGTGCCAGCAGCATGGGACAGGGGGCGAGTCAGCCCCAGCATTTT. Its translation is CASSMGQGASQPQHF.

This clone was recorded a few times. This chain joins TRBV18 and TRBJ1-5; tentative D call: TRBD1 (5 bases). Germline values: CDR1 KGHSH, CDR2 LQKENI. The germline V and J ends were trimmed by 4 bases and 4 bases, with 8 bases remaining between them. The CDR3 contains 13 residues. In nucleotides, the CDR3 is TGTGCCAGCTCACGGGACGGTAATCAGCCCCAGCATTTT. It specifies CASSRDGNQPQHF.

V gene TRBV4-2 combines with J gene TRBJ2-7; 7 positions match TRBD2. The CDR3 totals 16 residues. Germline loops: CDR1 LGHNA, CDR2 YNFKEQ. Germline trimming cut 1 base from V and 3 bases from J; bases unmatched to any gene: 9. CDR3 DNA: TGTGCCAGCAGCCAAGTTGAAGCAGGGAGGGGCTACGAGCAGTACTTC. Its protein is CASSQVEAGRGYEQYF.

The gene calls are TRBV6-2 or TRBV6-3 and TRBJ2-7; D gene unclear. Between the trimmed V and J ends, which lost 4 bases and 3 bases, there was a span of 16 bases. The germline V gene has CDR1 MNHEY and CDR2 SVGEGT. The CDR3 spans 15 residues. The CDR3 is CASSFAPSILYEQYF. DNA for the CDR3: TGTGCCAGCAGTTTCGCCCCCTCCATACTCTACGAGCAGTACTTC.

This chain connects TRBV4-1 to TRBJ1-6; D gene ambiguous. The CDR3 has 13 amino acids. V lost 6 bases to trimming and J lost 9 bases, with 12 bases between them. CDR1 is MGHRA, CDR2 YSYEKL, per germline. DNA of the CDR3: TGCGCCAGCAGTCTGGAGCAGGTTTCACCCCTCCACTTT. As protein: CASSLEQVSPLHF.

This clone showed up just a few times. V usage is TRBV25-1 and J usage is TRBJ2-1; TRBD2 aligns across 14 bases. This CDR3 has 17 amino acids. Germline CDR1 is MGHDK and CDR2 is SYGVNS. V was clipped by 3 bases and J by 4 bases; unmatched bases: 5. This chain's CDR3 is CASSDSRTSGRYNEQFF. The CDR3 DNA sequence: TGTGCCAGCAGTGATTCCAGGACTAGCGGGAGGTACAATGAGCAGTTCTTC. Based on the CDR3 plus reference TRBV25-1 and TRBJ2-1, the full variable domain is EADIYQTPRYLVIGTGKKITLECSQTMGHDKMYWYQQDPGMELHLIHYSYGVNSTEKGDLSSESTVSRIRTEHFPLTLESARPSHTSQYLCASSDSRTSGRYNEQFFGPGTRLTVL.

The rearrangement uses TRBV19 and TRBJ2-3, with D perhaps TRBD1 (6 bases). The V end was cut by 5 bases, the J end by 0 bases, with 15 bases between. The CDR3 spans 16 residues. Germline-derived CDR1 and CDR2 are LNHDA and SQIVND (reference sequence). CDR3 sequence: CASSVTGMTSTDTQYF. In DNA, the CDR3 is TGTGCCAGTAGTGTCACAGGGATGACTAGCACAGATACGCAGTATTTT. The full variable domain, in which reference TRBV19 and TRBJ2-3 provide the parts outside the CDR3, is DGGITQSPKYLFRKEGQNVTLSCEQNLNHDAMYWYRQDPGQGLRLIYYSQIVNDFQKGDIAEGYSVSREKKESFPLTVTSAQKNPTAFYLCASSVTGMTSTDTQYFGPGTRLTVL.

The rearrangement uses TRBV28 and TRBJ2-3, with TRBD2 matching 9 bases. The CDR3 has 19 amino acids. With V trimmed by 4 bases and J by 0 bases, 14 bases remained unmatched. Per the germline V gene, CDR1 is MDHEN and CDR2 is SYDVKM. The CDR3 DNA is TGTGCCAGCAGTTCCCCCCACCTAGCGGGGATAACTAGCACAGATACGCAGTATTTT. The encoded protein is CASSSPHLAGITSTDTQYF.

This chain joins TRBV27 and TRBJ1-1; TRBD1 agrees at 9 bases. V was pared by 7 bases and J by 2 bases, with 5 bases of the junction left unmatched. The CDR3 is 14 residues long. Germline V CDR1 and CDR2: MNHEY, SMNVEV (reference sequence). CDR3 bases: TGTGCCAGCAAATGGACAGGGGTTAACACTGAAGCTTTCTTT. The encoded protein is CASKWTGVNTEAFF.

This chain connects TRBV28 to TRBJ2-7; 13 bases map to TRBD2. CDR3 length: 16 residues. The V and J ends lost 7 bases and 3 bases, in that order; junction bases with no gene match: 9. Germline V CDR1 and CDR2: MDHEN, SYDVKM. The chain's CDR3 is CASKRLAGGGGYEQYF. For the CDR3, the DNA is TGTGCCAGCAAACGACTAGCGGGAGGTGGGGGCTACGAGCAGTACTTC.

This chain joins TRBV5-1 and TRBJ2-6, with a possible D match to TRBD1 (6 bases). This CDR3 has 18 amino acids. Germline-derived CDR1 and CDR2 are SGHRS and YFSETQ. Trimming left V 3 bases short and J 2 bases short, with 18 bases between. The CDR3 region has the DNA TGCGCCAGCAGCTCATCCGGGACACTAGGCGCTGGGGCCAACGTCCTGACTTTC. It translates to CASSSSGTLGAGANVLTF. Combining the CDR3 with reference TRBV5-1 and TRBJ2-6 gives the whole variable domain KAGVTQTPRYLIKTRGQQVTLSCSPISGHRSVSWYQQTPGQGLQFLFEYFSETQRNKGNFPGRFSGRQFSNSRSEMNVSTLELGDSALYLCASSSSGTLGAGANVLTFGAGSRLTVL.

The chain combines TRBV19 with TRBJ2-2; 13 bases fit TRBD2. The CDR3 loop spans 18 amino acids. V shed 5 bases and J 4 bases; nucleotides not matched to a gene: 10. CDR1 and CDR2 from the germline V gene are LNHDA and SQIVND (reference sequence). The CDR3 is CASSFRTSGRGGTGELFF. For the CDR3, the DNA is TGTGCCAGTAGTTTCCGGACTAGCGGGAGAGGGGGCACCGGGGAGCTGTTTTTT.

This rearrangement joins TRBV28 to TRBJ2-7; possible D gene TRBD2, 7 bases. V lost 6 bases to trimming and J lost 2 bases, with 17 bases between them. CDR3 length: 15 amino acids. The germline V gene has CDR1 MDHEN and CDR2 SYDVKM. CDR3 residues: CASSLMGGPTYEQYF. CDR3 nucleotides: TGTGCCAGCAGCTTGATGGGGGGGCCAACCTACGAGCAGTACTTC.

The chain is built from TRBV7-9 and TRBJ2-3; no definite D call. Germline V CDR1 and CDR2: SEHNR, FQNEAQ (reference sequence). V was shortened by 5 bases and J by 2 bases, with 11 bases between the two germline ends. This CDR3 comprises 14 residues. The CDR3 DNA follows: TGTGCCAGCAGCCCAGACCATCTCACAGATACGCAGTATTTT. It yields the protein CASSPDHLTDTQYF.

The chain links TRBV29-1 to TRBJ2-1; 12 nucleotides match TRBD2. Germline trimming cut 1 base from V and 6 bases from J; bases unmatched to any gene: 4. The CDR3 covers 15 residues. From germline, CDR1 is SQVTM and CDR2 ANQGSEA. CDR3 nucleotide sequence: TGCAGCGTTGAAGGACTAGCGGGAGTGGGCAATGAGCAGTTCTTC. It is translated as CSVEGLAGVGNEQFF.

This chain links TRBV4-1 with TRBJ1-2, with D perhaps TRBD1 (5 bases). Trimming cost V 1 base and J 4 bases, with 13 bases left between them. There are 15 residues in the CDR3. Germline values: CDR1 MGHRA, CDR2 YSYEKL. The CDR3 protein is CASSQGQGDAYGYTF. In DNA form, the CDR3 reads TGCGCCAGCAGCCAAGGTCAGGGAGATGCCTATGGCTACACCTTC.

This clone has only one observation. The CDR3 bases are TGTGCAAGTCGCCGAACTAGCGGGAGGGCCATCGGGCAGTTCTTC. Amino acids: CASRRTSGRAIGQFF. V usage is TRBV12-2 and J usage is TRBJ2-1; TRBD2, the table's D call, was not compared with the DNA. TRBV12-2 is a pseudogene. This CDR3 spans 15 amino acids.